What follows are 32 T cell receptor beta chains derived from one specimen sequenced in a study of blood T cell repertoires in COVID-19. Produced via immunoSEQ multiplex PCR; TCRdb's table is partial and in-frame only. The sample holds 200,000 to 300,000 clones, about four fifths seen once. Sequencing input: peripheral blood. The source is a woman of 80 years or more with COVID-19, enrolled during active disease.

The chain recombines TRBV6-5 with TRBJ1-2; 9 bases fit TRBD1. CDR3 length: 14 amino acids. In germline, CDR1 is MNHEY, CDR2 SVGAGI. With V trimmed by 4 bases and J by 10 bases, 10 bases remained unmatched. DNA for the CDR3: TGTGCCAGCAGTTCCACGGGACAGGGAATCGACTACACCTTC. It specifies CASSSTGQGIDYTF.

The chain couples TRBV18 to TRBJ2-7; D perhaps matches TRBD2 (6 bases). V dropped 4 bases and J dropped 2 bases, with 12 bases sitting between them. The germline V gene has CDR1 KGHSH and CDR2 LQKENI. CDR3 length: 14 amino acids. The CDR3 nucleotides read TGTGCCAGCTCACGGCTAGGACTACCCTACGAGCAGTACTTC. Its translation is CASSRLGLPYEQYF. Based on the CDR3 plus reference TRBV18 and TRBJ2-7, the full variable domain is NAGVMQNPRHLVRRRGQEARLRCSPMKGHSHVYWYRQLPEEGLKFMVYLQKENIIDESGMPKERFSAEFPKEGPSILRIQQVVRGDSAAYFCASSRLGLPYEQYFGPGTRLTVT.

The chain employs TRBV5-4 and TRBJ2-2; maybe TRBD2 (6 bases). The CDR3 spans 14 residues. V shed 0 bases and J shed 3 bases, with 6 bases lying between them. Germline assignment: CDR1 SGHNT and CDR2 YYREEE (reference sequence). The CDR3 here is CASSLGLDTGELFF. In DNA form, the CDR3 reads TGTGCCAGCAGCTTGGGACTAGACACCGGGGAGCTGTTTTTT.

This clone was counted a single time. The V call is TRBV18, the J call TRBJ1-1, with no clear D. V lost 6 bases, J lost 5 bases, and 16 bases lay in between. The CDR3 sequence is 14 residues long. CDR1 and CDR2 (germline): KGHSH, LQKENI. The CDR3 region has the DNA TGTGCCAGCTCGCCAATAGAGGGAGGAACTGAAGCTTTCTTT. This sequence encodes CASSPIEGGTEAFF.

The chain joins TRBV5-1 to TRBJ2-1; 15 positions agree with TRBD2. V gave up 5 bases and J gave up 6 bases; unmatched junction bases: 6. Per the germline V gene, CDR1 is SGHRS and CDR2 is YFSETQ. The CDR3 covers 16 residues. The CDR3 spells CASRGTGLAGGNEQFF. CDR3 coding DNA: TGCGCCAGCAGGGGAACGGGACTAGCGGGAGGCAATGAGCAGTTCTTC.

This chain uses TRBV9 with TRBJ2-1; 9 positions match TRBD2. Germline assignment: CDR1 SGDLS and CDR2 YYNGEE. The CDR3 contains 15 residues. V shed 4 bases and J 2 bases; nucleotides not matched to a gene: 4. CDR3 protein: CASSLAGVTYNEQFF. CDR3 nucleotide sequence: TGTGCCAGCAGCTTAGCGGGGGTTACCTACAATGAGCAGTTCTTC.

The chain uses TRBV3-1 (or the pseudogene TRBV3-2) and TRBJ1-2; D perhaps matches TRBD1 (5 bases). Trimming took off 1 base at V and 4 bases at J, with 16 bases between the two ends. The CDR3 loop spans 16 amino acids. The germline gives CDR1 LGHDT, CDR2 YNNKEL (reference sequence). The CDR3 DNA follows: TGTGCCAGCAGCCAAGTAGCTGGGGGGGTTGGCTATGGCTACACCTTC. Translated, it gives CASSQVAGGVGYGYTF.

The chain uses TRBV7-2 and TRBJ1-5; tentatively, D is TRBD1 (5 bases). The CDR3 spans 15 residues. V lost 1 base and J lost 2, with 9 bases in between. Germline loops: CDR1 SGHTA, CDR2 FQGNSA. The CDR3, as DNA: TGTGCCAGCAGCTTAGAGGGGCACGGCAATCAGCCCCAGCATTTT. Amino acid sequence: CASSLEGHGNQPQHF.

This sequence joins TRBV5-1 and TRBJ2-7; 10 positions match TRBD1. Trimming cost V 6 bases and J 2 bases; bases outside gene matches: 8. Germline V CDR1 and CDR2: SGHRS, YFSETQ. The CDR3 has 15 amino acids. CDR3 nucleotide sequence: TGCGCCAGCACTCTAACCGGGACAGGGGCCTACGAGCAGTACTTC. Encoded protein: CASTLTGTGAYEQYF. The entire variable domain, with the rest obtained from reference TRBV5-1 and TRBJ2-7, is as follows: KAGVTQTPRYLIKTRGQQVTLSCSPISGHRSVSWYQQTPGQGLQFLFEYFSETQRNKGNFPGRFSGRQFSNSRSEMNVSTLELGDSALYLCASTLTGTGAYEQYFGPGTRLTVT.

The chain combines TRBV30 with TRBJ2-4; maybe TRBD2 (6 bases). Germline CDR1 is GTSNPN and CDR2 is SVGIG (reference sequence). This CDR3 contains 14 residues. V lost 0 bases, J lost 6 bases, and 12 bases lay in between. Here the CDR3 reads CAWSVGAGLNIQYF. The CDR3 DNA sequence: TGTGCCTGGAGTGTAGGGGCGGGGCTAAACATTCAGTACTTC.

V is TRBV4-2 and J is TRBJ2-5; 8 nucleotides line up with TRBD2. CDR3 length: 16 residues. Germline assignment: CDR1 LGHNA and CDR2 YNFKEQ. J gave up 1 base and V 1 base, and 5 bases lay outside the gene matches. The CDR3 reads CASSQGGSGGQETQYF. The CDR3 DNA reads as TGTGCCAGCAGCCAAGGGGGGAGCGGGGGCCAAGAGACCCAGTACTTC.

A remark on this clone: The sample contains more than one DNA sequence encoding this CDR3. The V and J genes are TRBV5-1 and TRBJ2-5; no firm D call. V was cut by 2 bases and J by 0 bases, with 5 bases left in between. Germline lookup yields CDR1 SGHRS and CDR2 YFSETQ. The CDR3 has 13 residues. The CDR3 coding sequence is TGCGCCAGCAGCTTAGGAGACCAAGAGACCCAGTACTTC. It translates to CASSLGDQETQYF.

This clone appeared a few times. The chain has TRBV27 and TRBJ1-2, with 8 bases identical to TRBD1. The CDR3 runs to 15 residues. V gave up 5 bases and J gave up 6 bases; unmatched junction bases: 11. The germline CDR1 and CDR2 sequences are MNHEY and SMNVEV (reference sequence). The CDR3 spells CASSISRQGLNGYTF. CDR3 nucleotide sequence: TGTGCCAGCAGTATTTCTCGACAGGGGTTGAATGGCTACACCTTC.

J is TRBJ1-1 and V is TRBV7-8; 8 positions agree with TRBD1. This CDR3 has 13 amino acids. V shed 4 bases, J shed 5 bases, and the junction held 3 bases outside the gene matches. Germline-derived CDR1 and CDR2 are SGHVS and FQNEAQ. CDR3 DNA sequence: TGTGCCAGCAGCTCATACAGGGGGACTGAAGCTTTCTTT. It is translated as CASSSYRGTEAFF.

This clone was seen only a few times. This sequence joins TRBV6-5 and TRBJ1-2, with D maybe TRBD1 (6 bases). CDR3 length: 12 residues. V was cut by 5 bases and J by 8 bases, with 12 bases left in between. Germline CDR1 reads MNHEY; CDR2 reads SVGAGI. CDR3 coding DNA: TGTGCCAGCAGTCGCAGGACAGAAGGCTACACCTTC. Translated: CASSRRTEGYTF.

This clone was recorded once. J is TRBJ2-4 and V is TRBV6-2 or TRBV6-3; 10 bases are shared with TRBD2. Germline values: CDR1 MNHEY, CDR2 SVGEGT. The CDR3 is 15 residues long. The V and J ends lost 0 bases and 9 bases, in that order; junction bases with no gene match: 5. CDR3 loop: CASSYSETSGPIQYF. The CDR3, as DNA: TGTGCCAGCAGTTACTCGGAGACTAGCGGGCCCATTCAGTACTTC.

The chain employs TRBV14 and TRBJ1-4; maybe TRBD1 (6 bases). There are 13 residues in the CDR3. In germline, CDR1 is SGHDN, CDR2 FVKESK. Trimming shortened V by 0 bases and J by 13 bases, and 12 bases separated the two germline ends. The CDR3 is CASSQEGRGALFF. The CDR3 DNA is TGTGCCAGCAGCCAAGAAGGTCGGGGGGCACTGTTTTTT.

The chain employs TRBV19 and TRBJ2-7, with a tentative D call TRBD1 (5 bases). The CDR3 is made up of 15 amino acids. Trimming left V 7 bases short and J 2 bases short, with 18 bases between. Germline V gene data show CDR1 as LNHDA and CDR2 as SQIVND (reference sequence). The DNA for the CDR3 is TGTGCCAGTAAGCGTGGGGCCGGTGACCCCTACGAGCAGTACTTC. Protein: CASKRGAGDPYEQYF.

V gene TRBV5-1 combines with J gene TRBJ2-5; D might be TRBD1 (6 bases). The V end was cut by 4 bases, the J end by 1 base, with 17 bases between. Germline CDR1 SGHRS, CDR2 YFSETQ. The CDR3 has 16 residues. The CDR3 DNA reads TGCGCCAGCAGCCCGTCGACAGGTTCACTCCAAGAGACCCAGTACTTC. Its translation is CASSPSTGSLQETQYF.

The chain carries TRBV4-1 and TRBJ1-1; D unresolved. V was clipped by 4 bases and J by 0 bases, with 15 bases between them. Germline V gene lookup returns CDR1 MGHRA and CDR2 YSYEKL. This CDR3 is built from 16 residues. The chain's CDR3 is CASSPRGEGLNTEAFF. DNA of the CDR3: TGCGCCAGCAGCCCTCGGGGTGAGGGCTTGAACACTGAAGCTTTCTTT.

The V call is TRBV7-2, the J call TRBJ2-7, with 10 bases fitting TRBD1. The CDR3 consists of 16 residues. The V gene's germline CDR1 is SGHTA and CDR2 FQGNSA. The ends lost 5 bases at V and 2 bases at J; junction bases unmatched: 9. CDR3 sequence: CASSTRGTGVPYEQYF. In DNA, the CDR3 is TGTGCCAGCAGCACTAGAGGGACAGGGGTCCCCTACGAGCAGTACTTC.

The gene calls are TRBV28 and TRBJ2-1, with TRBD1 matching over 9 bases. The CDR3 consists of 16 residues. Germline V CDR1 and CDR2: MDHEN, SYDVKM. V shed 4 bases and J 9 bases; nucleotides not matched to a gene: 13. CDR3 amino acids: CASSSVNRGRGGEQFF. The CDR3 bases are TGTGCCAGCAGTTCAGTTAACAGGGGGCGAGGTGGTGAGCAGTTCTTC.

The chain has TRBV6-2 or TRBV6-3 and TRBJ2-7; TRBD1 matches 9 bases. Germline CDR1 and CDR2: MNHEY and SVGEGT. Trimming removed 5 bases from V and 3 bases from J; junction bases left unmatched: 11. CDR3 length equals 16 residues. Here the CDR3 DNA reads TGTGCCAGCAGTCAAGATATACCGGGACAGGGCTACGAGCAGTACTTC. It translates to CASSQDIPGQGYEQYF.

The rearrangement uses TRBV5-6 and TRBJ1-1, with 7 bases matching TRBD1. Germline V CDR1 and CDR2: SGHDT, YYEEEE. The CDR3 is 14 amino acids. V dropped 2 bases and J dropped 2; count of bases not matched to a gene: 3. CDR3 loop: CASSFWDRNTEAFF. The CDR3 coding sequence is TGTGCCAGCAGCTTCTGGGACAGAAACACTGAAGCTTTCTTT. The full variable domain, its missing parts supplied by reference TRBV5-6 and TRBJ1-1, is DAGVTQSPTHLIKTRGQQVTLRCSPKSGHDTVSWYQQALGQGPQFIFQYYEEEERQRGNFPDRFSGHQFPNYSSELNVNALLLGDSALYLCASSFWDRNTEAFFGQGTRLTVV.

The chain recombines TRBV19 with TRBJ1-1; D might be TRBD1 (6 bases). The germline CDR1 and CDR2 sequences are LNHDA and SQIVND (reference sequence). The CDR3 contains 14 residues. The V end was cut by 5 bases, the J end by 4 bases, with 14 bases between. As DNA, the CDR3 is TGTGCCAGTAGTCCTGCAGGGGCGTCCACTGAAGCTTTCTTT. Residues: CASSPAGASTEAFF.

The V gene is TRBV7-6, the J gene TRBJ1-1; 9 bases line up with TRBD1. The junction had 18 bases not matched to a gene; V was cut back by 0 bases and J by 7 bases. The length of the CDR3 is 19 residues. Per the germline V gene, CDR1 is SGHVS and CDR2 is FNYEAQ. The CDR3 spells CASSLAQPGQGKNPSEAFF. In DNA, the CDR3 is TGTGCCAGCAGCTTAGCCCAGCCGGGACAGGGAAAGAACCCGAGTGAAGCTTTCTTT. Combining the CDR3 with reference TRBV7-6 and TRBJ1-1 gives the whole variable domain GAGVSQSPRYKVTKRGQDVALRCDPISGHVSLYWYRQALGQGPEFLTYFNYEAQQDKSGLPNDRFSAERPEGSISTLTIQRTEQRDSAMYRCASSLAQPGQGKNPSEAFFGQGTRLTVV.

This chain connects TRBV10-2 to TRBJ2-6; 8 bases map to TRBD1. CDR1 WSHSY and CDR2 SAAADI come from the germline V gene. The CDR3 has 17 amino acids. Trimming took 5 bases from V and 4 from J; bases not matched to a gene: 10. Here the CDR3 reads CASSRQGAHEGANVLTF. The DNA for the CDR3 is TGCGCCAGCAGTAGGCAGGGGGCCCACGAGGGGGCCAACGTCCTGACTTTC.

The chain employs TRBV28 and TRBJ1-6; 7 bases match TRBD1. The CDR3 loop spans 16 amino acids. Germline CDR1 reads MDHEN; CDR2 reads SYDVKM. J lost 7 bases, V lost 6 bases, and 12 bases had no gene match. The CDR3 here is CASSRGPGQKNSPLHF. DNA for the CDR3: TGTGCCAGCAGCCGAGGTCCGGGACAGAAAAATTCACCCCTCCACTTT.

Written as DNA, the CDR3 is TGTGCCAGCAGTTCGACAGCATGGGTAGGCTACACCTTC. Protein sequence: CASSSTAWVGYTF. The gene calls are TRBV27 and TRBJ1-2, with a tentative D call TRBD1 (5 bases). Germline V gene data show CDR1 as MNHEY and CDR2 as SMNVEV (reference sequence). Trimming stripped 4 bases from V and 8 bases from J, with 14 bases between. The CDR3 length is 13 residues.

The genes are TRBV29-1 and TRBJ2-1; TRBD2 matches at 10 bases. The V and J ends lost 7 bases and 8 bases, in that order; junction bases with no gene match: 11. The CDR3 is made up of 14 amino acids. Germline CDR1 is SQVTM and CDR2 is ANQGSEA. Here the CDR3 DNA reads TGCAGCGCCTCTAGCGGGAGTGGCGGCGATGAGCAGTTCTTC. It specifies CSASSGSGGDEQFF.

The V and J genes are TRBV5-1 and TRBJ2-5, with 9 positions matching TRBD2. The length of the CDR3 is 16 residues. V dropped 0 bases and J dropped 5; count of bases not matched to a gene: 8. Germline CDR1 is SGHRS and CDR2 is YFSETQ. As DNA, the CDR3 is TGCGCCAGCAGCTTGGCCGCAGCGGGGGGCTGGGAGACCCAGTACTTC. Translated, it gives CASSLAAAGGWETQYF. Supplemented by reference TRBV5-1 and TRBJ2-5, the full variable domain reads KAGVTQTPRYLIKTRGQQVTLSCSPISGHRSVSWYQQTPGQGLQFLFEYFSETQRNKGNFPGRFSGRQFSNSRSEMNVSTLELGDSALYLCASSLAAAGGWETQYFGPGTRLLVL.

The gene calls are TRBV30 and TRBJ1-4; 11 bases match TRBD1. Trimming took 5 bases from V and 3 from J; bases not matched to a gene: 5. Germline lookup yields CDR1 GTSNPN and CDR2 SVGIG (reference sequence). This CDR3 has 15 residues. This CDR3 is CAWVGQGAANEKLFF. The CDR3 DNA sequence: TGTGCCTGGGTCGGACAGGGGGCCGCTAATGAAAAACTGTTTTTT. Drawing the rest from reference TRBV30 and TRBJ1-4, the complete variable domain is SQTIHQWPATLVQPVGSPLSLECTVEGTSNPNLYWYRQAAGRGLQLLFYSVGIGQISSEVPQNLSASRPQDRQFILSSKKLLLSDSGFYLCAWVGQGAANEKLFFGSGTQLSVL.